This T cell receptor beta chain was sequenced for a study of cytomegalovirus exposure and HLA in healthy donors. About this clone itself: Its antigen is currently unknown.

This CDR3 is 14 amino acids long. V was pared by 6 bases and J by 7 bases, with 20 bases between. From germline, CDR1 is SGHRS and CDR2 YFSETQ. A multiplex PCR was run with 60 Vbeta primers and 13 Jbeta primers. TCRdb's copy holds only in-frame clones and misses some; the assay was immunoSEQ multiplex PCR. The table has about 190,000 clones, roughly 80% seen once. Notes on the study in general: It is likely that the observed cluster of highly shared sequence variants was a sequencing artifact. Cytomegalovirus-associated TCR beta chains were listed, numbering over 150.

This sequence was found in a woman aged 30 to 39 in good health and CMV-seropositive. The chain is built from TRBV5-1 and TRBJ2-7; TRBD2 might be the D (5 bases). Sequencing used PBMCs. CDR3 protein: CASNILTGMGEQYF. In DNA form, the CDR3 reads TGCGCCAGCAACATCCTTACGGGAATGGGGGAGCAGTACTTC.